This T cell receptor beta chain was sequenced in a study of T cell changes during pregnancy in multiple sclerosis. Some clones are missing from TCRdb's copy, which holds only in-frame ones; the method was immunoSEQ multiplex PCR. The sample holds under 40,000 clones; roughly 93% are singletons and the top ten take around 8%. This CDR3 has 17 amino acids. V lost 8 bases and J lost 3, with 25 bases in between. CDR1 and CDR2 (germline): SNHLY, FYNNEI. The chain uses TRBV2 and TRBJ1-1, with D perhaps matching TRBD1 (5 bases). The clonotype comes from a female donor with multiple sclerosis, enrolled in a pregnancy study. The sample consisted of CD8+ T cells from peripheral blood mononuclear cells, taken in the third trimester of pregnancy. The CDR3 nucleotides are TGTGCCAGCGCGGACCTACAGGCCACCTTAGCGGACACTGAAGCTTTCTTT. Its protein product is CASADLQATLADTEAFF. Filled out from reference TRBV2 and TRBJ1-1, the complete variable domain reads EPEVTQTPSHQVTQMGQEVILRCVPISNHLYFYWYRQILGQKVEFLVSFYNNEISEKSEIFDDQFSVERPDGSNFTLKIRSTKLEDSAMYFCASADLQATLADTEAFFGQGTRLTVV.